One sample yielded the 2 T cell receptor beta chains listed below, sequenced in a study of beta chain features in type 1 diabetes. Expressed TCRB transcripts were sequenced because the entire RNA isolate underwent reverse transcription. TCRdb keeps only in-frame clones here, not all; method: immunoSEQ multiplex PCR. This table holds about 900,000 clones, 17% found once. Sample: naive CD4+ T cells from blood. These receptors all come from a woman aged 18-29 years in good health.

This clone was seen a handful of times. The rearrangement joins TRBV7-9 to TRBJ2-3; 12 bases fit TRBD2. Germline-derived CDR1 and CDR2 are SEHNR and FQNEAQ (reference sequence). V shed 2 bases, J shed 7 bases, and the junction held 4 bases outside the gene matches. The CDR3 has 15 residues. CDR3 amino acids: CASSLTSGRRHTQYF. The CDR3 DNA reads as TGTGCCAGCAGCTTAACTAGCGGGAGGAGACATACGCAGTATTTT.

This chain links TRBV11-2 with TRBJ2-1, with D perhaps matching TRBD1 (5 bases). This CDR3 has 15 residues. Germline CDR1 SGHAT, CDR2 FQNNGV. The ends were cut back, 2 bases at V and 3 bases at J, with 11 bases in the middle. The CDR3 nucleotides read TGTGCCAGCAGCTTACTCGACAGAAACTACAATGAGCAGTTCTTC. The encoded protein is CASSLLDRNYNEQFF.